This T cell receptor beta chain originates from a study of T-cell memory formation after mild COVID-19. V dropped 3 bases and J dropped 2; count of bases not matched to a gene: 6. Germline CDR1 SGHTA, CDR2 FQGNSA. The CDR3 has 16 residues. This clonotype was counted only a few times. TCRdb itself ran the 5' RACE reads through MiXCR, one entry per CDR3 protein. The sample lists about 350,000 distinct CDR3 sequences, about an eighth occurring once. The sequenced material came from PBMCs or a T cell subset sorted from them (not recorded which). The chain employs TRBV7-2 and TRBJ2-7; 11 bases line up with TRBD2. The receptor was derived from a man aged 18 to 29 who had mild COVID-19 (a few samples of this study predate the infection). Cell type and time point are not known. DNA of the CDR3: TGTGCCAGCAGCTTGGTTAGCGGGGGGGACACCTACGAGCAGTACGTC. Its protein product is CASSLVSGGDTYEQYV.